This T cell receptor beta chain was retrieved from a study of cytomegalovirus exposure and HLA in healthy donors. The CDR3 spans 13 residues. V dropped 5 bases and J dropped 4; count of bases not matched to a gene: 3. Germline-derived CDR1 and CDR2 are SGHAT and FQNNGV. With 60 Vbeta and 13 Jbeta primers, the PCR was carried out. Generated by immunoSEQ multiplex PCR, the TCRdb table keeps only in-frame clones and is missing some. The data show about 110,000 clones, around 85% seen once. This chain joins TRBV11-2 and TRBJ2-7; 9 nucleotides align to TRBD1. Sequenced: PBMCs. The source of this sequence is a man aged 25 to 40 in good health and CMV-seronegative. CDR3 loop: CASSQGQGYEQYF. The CDR3 DNA reads TGTGCCAGCAGCCAGGGACAGGGTTACGAGCAGTACTTC.